This entry lists 4 T cell receptor beta chains sequenced from one sample in a study of early T cells in non-severe SARS-CoV-2 infection. One entry per CDR3 protein results from TCRdb running MiXCR on the 5' RACE reads. The data contain fewer than 90,000 distinct CDR3 sequences, about 14% of them singletons. Material for sequencing was whole blood. The origin of the receptors is an adult who was a healthcare worker with PCR-confirmed SARS-CoV-2 infection or an uninfected control (not recorded which).

J is TRBJ2-1 and V is TRBV3-1; perhaps TRBD1 as D (6 bases). The germline gives CDR1 LGHDT, CDR2 YNNKEL (reference sequence). The CDR3 covers 14 residues. Trimming cost V 5 bases and J 5 bases, with 13 bases left between them. The CDR3 DNA reads as TGTGCCAGCAGCTATGTGGACAGAAACAATGAGCAGTTCTTC. Protein sequence: CASSYVDRNNEQFF.

V usage is TRBV3-1 and J usage is TRBJ2-5; D unclear. Trimming removed 5 bases at V and 3 bases at J, with 10 bases between. The germline CDR1 and CDR2 sequences are LGHDT and YNNKEL (reference sequence). The CDR3 totals 13 residues. In DNA, the CDR3 is TGTGCCAGCAGCTCTGGACGGAAAGAGACCCAGTACTTC. It yields the protein CASSSGRKETQYF.

This clonotype appeared a few times. The genes are TRBV29-1 and TRBJ1-1; 8 bases agree with TRBD1. Germline V gene lookup returns CDR1 SQVTM and CDR2 ANQGSEA. The CDR3 length is 13 residues. Losses at the gene ends were 7 bases for V and 4 bases for J; bases not matched to a gene: 8. This chain's CDR3 is CSAFPTGATEAFF. CDR3 bases: TGCAGCGCATTCCCGACAGGGGCCACTGAAGCTTTCTTT. The entire variable domain, with the rest obtained from reference TRBV29-1 and TRBJ1-1, is as follows: SAVISQKPSRDICQRGTSLTIQCQVDSQVTMMFWYRQQPGQSLTLIATANQGSEATYESGFVIDKFPISRPNLTFSTLTVSNMSPEDSSIYLCSAFPTGATEAFFGQGTRLTVV.

This clonotype came up many times. J is TRBJ2-5 and V is TRBV18, with D perhaps TRBD1 (5 bases). Trimming cost V 2 bases and J 2 bases, with 9 bases left between them. CDR1 and CDR2 (germline): KGHSH, LQKENI. The CDR3 spans 14 residues. CDR3 loop: CASSPAGLQETQYF. For the CDR3, the DNA is TGTGCCAGCTCACCAGCAGGGCTGCAAGAGACCCAGTACTTC.